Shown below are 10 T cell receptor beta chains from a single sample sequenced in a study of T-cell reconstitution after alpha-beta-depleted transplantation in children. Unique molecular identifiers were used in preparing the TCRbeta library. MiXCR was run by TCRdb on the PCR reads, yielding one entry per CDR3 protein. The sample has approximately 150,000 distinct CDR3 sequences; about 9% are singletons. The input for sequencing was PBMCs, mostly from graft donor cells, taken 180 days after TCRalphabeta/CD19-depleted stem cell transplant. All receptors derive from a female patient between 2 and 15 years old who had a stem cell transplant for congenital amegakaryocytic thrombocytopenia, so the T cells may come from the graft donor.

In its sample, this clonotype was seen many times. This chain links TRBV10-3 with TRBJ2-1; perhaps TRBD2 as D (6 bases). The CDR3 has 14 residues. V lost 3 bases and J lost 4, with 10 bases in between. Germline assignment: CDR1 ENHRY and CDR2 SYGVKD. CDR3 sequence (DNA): TGTGCCATCAGTGAAGCTAGCGAGTACAATGAGCAGTTCTTC. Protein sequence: CAISEASEYNEQFF.

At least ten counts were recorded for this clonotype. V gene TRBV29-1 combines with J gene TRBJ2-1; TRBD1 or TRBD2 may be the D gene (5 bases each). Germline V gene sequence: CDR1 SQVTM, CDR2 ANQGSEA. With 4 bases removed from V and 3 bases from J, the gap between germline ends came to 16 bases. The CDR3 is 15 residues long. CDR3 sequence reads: CSVVQGRSYYNEQFF. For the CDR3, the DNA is TGCAGCGTTGTTCAGGGACGGAGTTACTACAATGAGCAGTTCTTC.

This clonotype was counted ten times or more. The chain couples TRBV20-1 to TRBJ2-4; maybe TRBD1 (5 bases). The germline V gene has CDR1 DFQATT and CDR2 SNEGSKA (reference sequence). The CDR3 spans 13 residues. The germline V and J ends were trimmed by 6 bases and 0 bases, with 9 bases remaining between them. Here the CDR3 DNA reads TGCAGTGCCGCGACAGTAGCCAAAAACATTCAGTACTTC. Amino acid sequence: CSAATVAKNIQYF.

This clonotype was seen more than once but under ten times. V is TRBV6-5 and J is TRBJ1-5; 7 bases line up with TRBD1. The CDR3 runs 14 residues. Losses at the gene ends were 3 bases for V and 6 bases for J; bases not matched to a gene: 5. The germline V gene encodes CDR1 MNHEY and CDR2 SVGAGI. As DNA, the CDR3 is TGTGCCAGCAGTTATAGACAGGGAGGTCAGCCCCAGCATTTT. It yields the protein CASSYRQGGQPQHF.

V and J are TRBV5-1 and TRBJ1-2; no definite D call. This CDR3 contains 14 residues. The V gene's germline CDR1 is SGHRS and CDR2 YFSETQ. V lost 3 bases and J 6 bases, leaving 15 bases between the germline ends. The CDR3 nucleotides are TGCGCCAGCAGCTCCCCTCCGTGGGCAGATGGCTACACCTTC. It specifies CASSSPPWADGYTF.

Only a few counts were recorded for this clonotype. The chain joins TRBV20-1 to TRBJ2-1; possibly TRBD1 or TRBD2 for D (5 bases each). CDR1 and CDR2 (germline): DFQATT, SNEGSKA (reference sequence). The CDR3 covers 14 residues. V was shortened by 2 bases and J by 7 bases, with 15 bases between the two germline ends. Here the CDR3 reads CSARRPGRKNEQFF. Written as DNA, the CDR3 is TGCAGTGCTAGAAGGCCGGGACGGAAGAATGAGCAGTTCTTC.

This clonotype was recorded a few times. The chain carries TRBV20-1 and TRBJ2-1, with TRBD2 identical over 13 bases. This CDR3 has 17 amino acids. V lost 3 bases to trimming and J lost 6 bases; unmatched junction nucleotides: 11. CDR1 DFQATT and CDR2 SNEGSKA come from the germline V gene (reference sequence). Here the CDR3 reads CSASGGLAGVFGNEQFF. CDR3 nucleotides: TGCAGTGCTAGTGGTGGACTAGCGGGAGTATTTGGCAATGAGCAGTTCTTC.

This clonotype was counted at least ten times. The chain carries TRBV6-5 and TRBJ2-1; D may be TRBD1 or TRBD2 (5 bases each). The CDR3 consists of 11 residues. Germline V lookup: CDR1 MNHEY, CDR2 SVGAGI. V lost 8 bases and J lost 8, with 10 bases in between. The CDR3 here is CASWDGDEQFF. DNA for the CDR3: TGTGCCAGCTGGGACGGCGATGAGCAGTTCTTC.

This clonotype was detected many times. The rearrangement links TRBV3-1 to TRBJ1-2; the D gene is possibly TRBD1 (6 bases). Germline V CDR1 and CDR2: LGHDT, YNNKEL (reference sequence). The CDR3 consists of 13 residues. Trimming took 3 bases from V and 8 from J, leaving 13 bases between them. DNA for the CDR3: TGTGCCAGCAGCCAGCTCAGGGGCGGCGGCTACACCTTC. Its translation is CASSQLRGGGYTF.

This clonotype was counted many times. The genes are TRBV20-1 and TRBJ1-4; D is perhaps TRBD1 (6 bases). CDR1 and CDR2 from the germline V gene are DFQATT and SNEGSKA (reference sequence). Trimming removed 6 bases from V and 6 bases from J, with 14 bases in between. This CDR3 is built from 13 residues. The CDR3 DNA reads TGCAGTGCCCCACAGGGCGGACATGAAAAACTGTTTTTT. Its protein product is CSAPQGGHEKLFF.